Listed below are T cell receptor beta chains from one sample, sequenced in a study of early stage breast cancer tumors. Libraries were prepared by immunoSEQ multiplex PCR; TCRdb keeps only in-frame clonotypes and omits some of them. The sample records more than 60,000 clones, around 85% being singletons. Sequenced: blood. These receptors were taken from a person between 55 and 69 years old with breast cancer. The CDR3 runs from the conserved cysteine through the conserved F or W. D genes are given only for firm matches. A row's size may be missing; if present it is once, few, many or a size class.

>NA|TRBJ1-1|TRBD1|TRBV5-1
TGCGCCAGCAGCCTGGGACAGGGTTTTACCCTTGGAGGGGATGAAGCTTTCTTT
CASSLGQGFTLGGDEAFF
>NA|TRBJ2-1|TRBD1|TRBV10-3
TGTGCCATCTTAGGACAGGGGTCAAATGAGCAGTTCTTC
CAILGQGSNEQFF
>NA|TRBJ2-7|NA|TRBV5-1
TGCGCCAGCAGCTCGGACAAGATTTCCTACGAGCAGTACTTC
CASSSDKISYEQYF
>NA|TRBJ2-5|NA|TRBV5-1
TGCGCCAGCAGCTTTGGTGGGGTAAAAGAGACCCAGTACTTC
CASSFGGVKETQYF
>NA|TRBJ1-2|NA|TRBV6-5
TGTGCCAGCAGTTACTCGAGGTGGCGTGGCTACACCTTC
CASSYSRWRGYTF
>NA|TRBJ2-7|TRBD1|TRBV7-2
TGTGCCAGCAGCTTAGCGACAGGGCCGGATTACGAGCAGTACTTC
CASSLATGPDYEQYF
>NA|TRBJ2-7|TRBD1|TRBV28
TGTGCCAGCAGTTCCACCGGGACAGGGGGGTTCCACGAGCAGTACTTC
CASSSTGTGGFHEQYF
>once|TRBJ2-5|NA|TRBV20-1
TGCAGTGCTAGAGCCGGTGAGACCCAGTACTTC
CSARAGETQYF
>NA|TRBJ1-2|TRBD1|TRBV5-5
TGTGCCAGCAGCTTGGGAAGGACAGGGCCTGACTATGGCTACACCTTC
CASSLGRTGPDYGYTF
>NA|TRBJ2-1|TRBD2|TRBV19
TGTGCCAGTACCCCGGGGCTAGCGGGAGGGCCCAGCTACAATGAGCAGTTCTTC
CASTPGLAGGPSYNEQFF
>NA|TRBJ2-2|TRBD2|TRBV19
TGTGCCAGTAGTATTCCGGCGGGAGCCGGGGAGCTGTTTTTT
CASSIPAGAGELFF
>few|TRBJ1-5|NA|TRBV7-9
TGTGCCAGCAGCTTAGGAACCACGAGGGTATTGGATCGGGATCAGCCCCAGCATTTT
CASSLGTTRVLDRDQPQHF
>NA|TRBJ2-1|TRBD2|TRBV28
TGTGCCAGCAAAGAGGGTAGCGGGGCGGGCTCGGGCAATGAGCAGTTCTTC
CASKEGSGAGSGNEQFF
>NA|TRBJ2-2|TRBD2|TRBV4-1
TGCGCCAGCAGCCCCCGGACTAGCGGGGACATAAACACCGGGGAGCTGTTTTTT
CASSPRTSGDINTGELFF
>few|TRBJ2-3|TRBD1|TRBV7-9
TGTGCCAGCAGCTCGGACAGGGGGGTAACAGATACGCAGTATTTT
CASSSDRGVTDTQYF
>NA|TRBJ2-3|NA|TRBV5-1
TGCGCCAGCAGCCGGCAGGGTAGCGGCACAGATACGCAGTATTTT
CASSRQGSGTDTQYF
>NA|TRBJ1-2|TRBD1|TRBV4-3
TGCGCCAGCAGCCAAGACTGGGGACAGGGTGGCTACACCTTC
CASSQDWGQGGYTF
>few|TRBJ2-2|NA|TRBV10-1
TGCGCCAGCAGTGCCGTTGCGGCCGGGGAGCTGTTTTTT
CASSAVAAGELFF
>NA|TRBJ2-5|NA|TRBV5-4
TGTGCCAGCAGCCAGGGGGGCGGGAGTGAGACCCAGTACTTC
CASSQGGGSETQYF
>NA|TRBJ1-4|TRBD1|TRBV29-1
TGCAGCGTTGAAGAAAGGACAGGGGGCCGTGAAAAACTGTTTTTT
CSVEERTGGREKLFF
>NA|TRBJ2-5|NA|TRBV7-2
TGTGCCAGCAGCTTAGACGCCTCGAGGGAAGAGACCCAGTACTTC
CASSLDASREETQYF
>NA|TRBJ2-2|NA|TRBV7-8
TGTGCCAGCAGCCCCCCGGAAGGGTTGGACACCGGGGAGCTGTTTTTT
CASSPPEGLDTGELFF
>once|TRBJ1-1|NA|TRBV6-1
TGTGCCAGCAGTGAGACAGGACGGAACACTGAAGCTTTCTTT
CASSETGRNTEAFF
>NA|TRBJ1-2|NA|TRBV9
TGTGCCAGCAGCGCCCATCTCCGACCAGATGGCTACACCTTC
CASSAHLRPDGYTF
>NA|TRBJ1-1|NA|TRBV20-1
TGCAGTGGTCTCCGGAACACTGAAGCTTTCTTT
CSGLRNTEAFF
>few|TRBJ1-5|NA|TRBV5-1
TGCGCCAGCAGCCCGGCCGCAGGGGAGACGCAGCCCCAGCATTTT
CASSPAAGETQPQHF
>NA|TRBJ2-5|TRBD1|TRBV28
TGTGCCAGCAGTGATGGACAGGGCAGCGGGGAGACCCAGTACTTC
CASSDGQGSGETQYF
>NA|TRBJ1-5|NA|TRBV19
TGTGCCAGTAGCGTTAGCAATCAGCCCCAGCATTTT
CASSVSNQPQHF
>NA|TRBJ2-3|NA|TRBV7-8
TGTGCCAGCAGCTTAGGAGTGGGGACCACACTCGGTACGCAGTATTTT
CASSLGVGTTLGTQYF
>NA|TRBJ2-7|TRBD1|TRBV10-3
TGTGCCATCAGTGAGTCTGGACAGGGTTACGAGCAGTACTTC
CAISESGQGYEQYF
>NA|TRBJ1-3|NA|TRBV9
TGTGCCAGCAGCCCGAGTGGTTTGGGGGCTGCAGCCATATATTTT
CASSPSGLGAAAIYF
>NA|TRBJ2-2|NA|TRBV19
TGTGCCAGTAGTACCAACCTTAACGGGGAGCTGTTTTTT
CASSTNLNGELFF
>once|TRBJ2-3|NA|TRBV7-9
TGTGCCAGCAGCTTACTGGGGAGCACAGATACGCAGTATTTT
CASSLLGSTDTQYF
>NA|TRBJ2-3|TRBD1|TRBV7-7
TGTGCTATCGGGACAGGGAGTAGCACAGATACGCAGTATTTT
CAIGTGSSTDTQYF
>NA|TRBJ2-2|TRBD1|TRBV5-1
TGCGCCAGCAGAATCGAGGGGGCGGTCGGGGAGCTGTTTTTT
CASRIEGAVGELFF
>NA|TRBJ1-6|TRBD1|TRBV19
TGTGCCAGCGAACAGGGGACCCCCAATTCACCCCTCCACTTT
CASEQGTPNSPLHF
>NA|TRBJ1-1|NA|TRBV11-1
TGTGCCAGCAGCCGAGAGGAGAACACTGAAGCTTTCTTT
CASSREENTEAFF
>NA|TRBJ2-1|NA|TRBV5-1
TGCGCCAGCAGCCCATTCCTGCGACAGATCTACAATGAGCAGTTCTTC
CASSPFLRQIYNEQFF
>NA|TRBJ2-3|NA|TRBV7-3
TGTGCCAGCAGCTCTCAGACTGGCACAGATACGCAGTATTTT
CASSSQTGTDTQYF
>NA|TRBJ2-1|NA|TRBV2
TGTGCCAGCACCCCCCAATCCGCTAATGAGCAGTTCTTC
CASTPQSANEQFF
>NA|TRBJ2-3|TRBD2|TRBV29-1
TGCAGCGCACAACGCTTAGCGGGGGGGAACACAGATACGCAGTATTTT
CSAQRLAGGNTDTQYF
>NA|TRBJ2-2|NA|TRBV10-3
TGTGCCATCAGCCAGATGGAGTACACCGGGGAGCTGTTTTTT
CAISQMEYTGELFF
>NA|TRBJ2-2|NA|TRBV19
TGTGCCAGTAGTATTAAACAGGCCACGAACACCGGGGAGCTGTTTTTT
CASSIKQATNTGELFF
>NA|TRBJ1-4|NA|TRBV20-1
TGCAGTGCTAGTGTGGGCGAAAAACTGTTTTTT
CSASVGEKLFF
>NA|TRBJ2-7|NA|TRBV4-2
TGTGCCAGCAGCGCACATGGGGGTAGGGAGCAGTACTTC
CASSAHGGREQYF
>NA|TRBJ2-7|NA|TRBV18
TGTGCCAGCTCACCTCTTCAGACCAGTTCCTACGAGCAGTACTTC
CASSPLQTSSYEQYF
>NA|TRBJ2-2|TRBD2|TRBV7-9
TGTGCCAGCAGCTTTAGCGGGAATTATCCCGGGGAGCTGTTTTTT
CASSFSGNYPGELFF
>once|TRBJ2-2|NA|TRBV28
TGTGCCAGCACTTCATTTCAGGGAAGGGGTGCCGGGGAGCTGTTTTTT
CASTSFQGRGAGELFF